The 19 T cell receptor beta chains reported below all come from one sample, sequenced in a study of patients and donors after allogeneic stem cell transplantation. TCRdb processed the RT-PCR reads anew with MiXCR; each CDR3 protein has one entry. The table records about 76,000 distinct CDR3 sequences, less than 30% of them present only once. Sequenced sample: blood, either unsorted or a sorted T cell fraction (not recorded which). The receptors come from a human donor who was either an allogeneic HSCT recipient or a stem cell or donor lymphocyte infusion donor (not recorded which). It is not recorded whose cells these are; they may come from a transplant donor.

The J gene is TRBJ2-1, the V gene TRBV4-3; D unclear. The CDR3 runs 14 residues. Trimming removed 1 base from V and 3 bases from J, with 7 bases in between. Germline V gene data show CDR1 as LGHNA and CDR2 as YSLEER. The CDR3 sequence is CASSQVFGYNEQFF. The CDR3 DNA reads as TGCGCCAGCAGCCAAGTTTTTGGCTACAATGAGCAGTTCTTC.

The CDR3 loop is CASSHRGTAPNTDTQYF. CDR3 nucleotides: TGTGCCAGCAGCCATCGCGGGACAGCTCCTAACACAGATACGCAGTATTTT. This sequence joins TRBV4-2 and TRBJ2-3; the D gene is possibly TRBD1 (7 bases). V lost 3 bases to trimming and J lost 2 bases, with 18 bases between them. Looked up from germline, CDR1 is LGHNA and CDR2 is YNFKEQ. The CDR3 is 17 amino acids.

This chain connects TRBV5-6 to TRBJ2-3, with D uncertain. Germline V gives CDR1 SGHDT, CDR2 YYEEEE. V shed 0 bases and J shed 6 bases, with 5 bases lying between them. This CDR3 region has 12 residues. CDR3 loop: CASSLETDTQYF. Here the CDR3 DNA reads TGTGCCAGCAGCTTGGAGACGGATACGCAGTATTTT.

This clonotype was detected only a few times. The CDR3 nucleotides are TGTGCCACCGGCCCTCCGACTAACTATGGCTACACCTTC. Its translation: CATGPPTNYGYTF. The rearrangement joins TRBV24-1 to TRBJ1-2; D is ambiguous. Germline V lookup: CDR1 KGHDR, CDR2 SFDVKD. The CDR3 is made up of 13 amino acids. V shed 9 bases and J shed 0 bases, with 10 bases lying between them.

This clonotype occurred many times. The chain joins TRBV5-1 to TRBJ1-1; D uncertain. V lost 0 bases, J lost 4 bases, and 10 bases lay in between. This CDR3 is 14 amino acids long. The V gene's germline CDR1 is SGHRS and CDR2 YFSETQ. The CDR3 sequence: CASSLGLAGTEAFF. The DNA of the CDR3 is TGCGCCAGCAGCTTGGGACTGGCGGGCACTGAAGCTTTCTTT.

The chain is built from TRBV7-2 and TRBJ2-5; D gene unclear. CDR3 size: 15 residues. Germline V gene lookup returns CDR1 SGHTA and CDR2 FQGNSA. The V end was cut by 0 bases, the J end by 1 base, with 9 bases between. As DNA, the CDR3 is TGTGCCAGCAGCTTAGCAGGCAGTTCCCAAGAGACCCAGTACTTC. Amino acid sequence: CASSLAGSSQETQYF.

This clonotype appeared once. The chain is built from TRBV5-1 and TRBJ1-5; D call uncertain. Trimming removed 5 bases at V and 3 bases at J, with 18 bases between. Per germline, CDR1 SGHRS and CDR2 YFSETQ. The CDR3 spans 16 residues. The DNA of the CDR3 is TGCGCCAGCAGGTTTTCCAGGAGGACTCACAATCAGCCCCAGCATTTT. It specifies CASRFSRRTHNQPQHF.

On this clonotype: Relative to the germline gene, one junction end is altered; a read error may explain this. The V and J genes are TRBV7-2 and TRBJ2-2; D not certain. CDR3 length equals 15 residues. Germline V lookup: CDR1 SGHTA, CDR2 FQGNSA. As DNA, the CDR3 is TGTCCCAGCAGCCCCCAATTGATTAGCCCCGGGGAGCTGTTTTTT. This codes for CPSSPQLISPGELFF.

The chain joins TRBV7-9 to TRBJ2-4; D unclear. The CDR3 covers 17 residues. The germline CDR1 and CDR2 sequences are SEHNR and FQNEAQ (reference sequence). Trimming shortened V by 3 bases and J by 0 bases, and 15 bases separated the two germline ends. The CDR3 region is CASSFSPDSGAKNIQYF. The CDR3 DNA sequence: TGTGCCAGCAGCTTTAGCCCCGACTCGGGAGCCAAAAACATTCAGTACTTC.

This clonotype has more than one count but fewer than ten. This sequence joins TRBV5-1 and TRBJ1-5, with 8 bases matching TRBD1. CDR3 size: 16 residues. The J segment lost 2 bases and the V segment lost 0 bases, leaving 4 bases of the junction unmatched. In germline, CDR1 is SGHRS, CDR2 YFSETQ. The CDR3 bases are TGCGCCAGCAGCTTGGAGGCAGGGGGCGGCAATCAGCCCCAGCATTTT. It yields the protein CASSLEAGGGNQPQHF.

This clonotype has a handful of counts. The CDR3 sequence: CASSLVGEQYF. The CDR3 DNA follows: TGTGCCAGCAGTTTGGTGGGTGAGCAGTACTTC. The chain carries TRBV12-3 or TRBV12-4 and TRBJ2-7; D not resolved. CDR3 size: 11 residues. Between the trimmed V and J ends, which lost 3 bases and 7 bases, there was a span of 7 bases.

This clonotype was counted many times. The V gene is TRBV29-1, the J gene TRBJ1-2, with D perhaps matching TRBD1 (5 bases). The CDR3 runs to 12 residues. Trimming removed 6 bases from V and 5 bases from J, with 13 bases in between. The germline CDR1 and CDR2 sequences are SQVTM and ANQGSEA. CDR3 loop: CSVMSGGYGYTF. In DNA form, the CDR3 reads TGCAGCGTCATGAGTGGGGGTTATGGCTACACCTTC.

This clonotype was detected many times. V usage is TRBV6-6 and J usage is TRBJ1-5; no firm D call. Germline CDR1 MNHNY, CDR2 SVGAGI (reference sequence). CDR3 length: 14 residues. Trimming removed 4 bases at V and 0 bases at J, with 7 bases between. In DNA form, the CDR3 reads TGTGCCAGCAGTTGGACGGATAGCAATCAGCCCCAGCATTTT. The encoded protein is CASSWTDSNQPQHF.

This clonotype was seen ten or more times. The chain is built from TRBV7-9 and TRBJ1-2; D not resolved. V lost 5 bases to trimming and J lost 3 bases, with 10 bases between them. The CDR3 is 13 residues long. Germline V gene sequence: CDR1 SEHNR, CDR2 FQNEAQ (reference sequence). In DNA form, the CDR3 reads TGTGCCAGCAGCCCGGACCCCCACTATGGCTACACCTTC. This gives the protein CASSPDPHYGYTF.

A few counts support this clonotype. This sequence joins TRBV19 and TRBJ2-1; D is undetermined. Germline V CDR1 and CDR2: LNHDA, SQIVND (reference sequence). The CDR3 runs 16 residues. Between the trimmed V and J ends, which lost 5 bases and 2 bases, there was a span of 16 bases. Written as DNA, the CDR3 is TGTGCCAGTAGTCTGCAACCCCTAGGTACCTACAATGAGCAGTTCTTC. Its protein product is CASSLQPLGTYNEQFF.

This clonotype has only a few counts. The chain uses TRBV20-1 and TRBJ1-1; unclear D gene. The CDR3 sequence is 13 residues long. Germline V CDR1 and CDR2: DFQATT, SNEGSKA (reference sequence). The ends were cut back, 3 bases at V and 2 bases at J, with 10 bases in the middle. The CDR3: CSASRAANTEAFF. CDR3 nucleotide sequence: TGCAGTGCTAGTCGTGCAGCCAACACTGAAGCTTTCTTT.

The rearrangement joins TRBV3-1 to TRBJ1-1; D is ambiguous. Germline CDR1 reads LGHDT; CDR2 reads YNNKEL (reference sequence). The CDR3 is made up of 12 amino acids. V was trimmed by 3 bases and J by 4 bases, leaving 6 bases between them. The CDR3 DNA reads TGTGCCAGCAGCCATTGGGGCACTGAAGCTTTCTTT. Translating it yields CASSHWGTEAFF.

The chain is built from TRBV29-1 and TRBJ2-7, with no clear D. With 0 bases removed from V and 5 bases from J, the gap between germline ends came to 5 bases. Germline V gives CDR1 SQVTM, CDR2 ANQGSEA. This CDR3 spans 11 amino acids. CDR3 in DNA: TGCAGCGTTGAAGAAGTAAACGAGCAGTACTTC. This sequence encodes CSVEEVNEQYF.

The sample holds a few counts of this clonotype. V is TRBV6-5 and J is TRBJ1-5, with D possibly being TRBD1 (5 bases). The CDR3 contains 16 residues. V was trimmed by 4 bases and J by 3 bases, leaving 16 bases between them. Germline V gives CDR1 MNHEY, CDR2 SVGAGI. The CDR3 loop is CASSFEEGVANQPQHF. The CDR3 DNA follows: TGTGCCAGCAGTTTCGAGGAAGGGGTCGCCAATCAGCCCCAGCATTTT.